This T cell receptor beta chain was captured by sequencing in a study of OX40 agonist ivuxolimab in advanced cancers. Clones were read by immunoSEQ multiplex PCR, and TCRdb kept only the in-frame ones, dropping some. The table includes about 110,000 clones, less than 95% detected once. This specimen was CD4+ or CD8+ T cells sorted from blood, taken in a trial of the OX40 agonist ivuxolimab. This clonotype originated in an adult with an advanced solid tumor such as melanoma, head and neck, liver or kidney cancer.

The CDR3 nucleotides are TGTGCCAGCAGCTCTCCTCTCATCAGTGGCTACACCTTC. Protein sequence: CASSSPLISGYTF. The chain combines TRBV7-2 with TRBJ1-2; D gene uncertain. Germline lookup yields CDR1 SGHTA and CDR2 FQGNSA. The CDR3 is 13 amino acids. Trimming took 4 bases from V and 7 from J, leaving 13 bases between them.